The clone carrying this T cell receptor beta chain was seen at least ten times. Its target is not known. The record originates from a study of T cell repertoires in cytomegalovirus infection. Across the study: A matching HLA type, together with CMV infection, was signaled by public TCR beta signatures. Findings and limits, study-wide: Public TCR beta family frequency separated CMV-and-HLA carriers, including in an independent cohort.

The V gene's germline CDR1 is LNHDA and CDR2 SQIVND (reference sequence). Trimming took 6 bases from V and 5 from J, leaving 13 bases between them. The CDR3 extends over 13 amino acids. TCRdb re-called the reads through MiXCR, storing one row per CDR3 protein. The table shows 110,000 or so distinct CDR3 sequences, with roughly 31% occurring only once. The starting material was CD8+ T cells from cultured PBMCs, obtained from culture after CMV antigen stimulation. The origin of this receptor is a human donor in good health (CMV status not recorded). Some clones in this sample may be carry-over from other donors' samples. The chain links TRBV19 to TRBJ1-1; D is ambiguous. CDR3 sequence reads: CASSPRAVTEAFF. The CDR3 DNA reads as TGTGCCAGTAGCCCCCGGGCCGTAACTGAAGCTTTCTTT.